This TCR beta chain was documented in a study of blood T cell repertoires in COVID-19. On the study more broadly: Collection of acute and convalescent COVID-19 samples took place in the United States, Italy and Spain.

This table comes from immunoSEQ multiplex PCR, and its TCRdb copy is limited to in-frame clones, with some not included. The sample records about 130,000 clones, approximately 82% being singletons. CDR1 and CDR2 from the germline V gene are MNHEY and SVGAGI. J gave up 2 bases and V 7 bases, and 5 bases lay outside the gene matches. The CDR3 has 14 amino acids. Only a few counts were recorded for this clone. Sequenced: peripheral blood. V and J are TRBV6-5 and TRBJ2-1; 7 bases align to TRBD1. The sequence was collected from a man aged 55-75 years who had recovered from COVID-19. The CDR3 here is CASNPTGTYNEQFF. The DNA for the CDR3 is TGTGCCAGCAACCCGACAGGGACCTACAATGAGCAGTTCTTC.